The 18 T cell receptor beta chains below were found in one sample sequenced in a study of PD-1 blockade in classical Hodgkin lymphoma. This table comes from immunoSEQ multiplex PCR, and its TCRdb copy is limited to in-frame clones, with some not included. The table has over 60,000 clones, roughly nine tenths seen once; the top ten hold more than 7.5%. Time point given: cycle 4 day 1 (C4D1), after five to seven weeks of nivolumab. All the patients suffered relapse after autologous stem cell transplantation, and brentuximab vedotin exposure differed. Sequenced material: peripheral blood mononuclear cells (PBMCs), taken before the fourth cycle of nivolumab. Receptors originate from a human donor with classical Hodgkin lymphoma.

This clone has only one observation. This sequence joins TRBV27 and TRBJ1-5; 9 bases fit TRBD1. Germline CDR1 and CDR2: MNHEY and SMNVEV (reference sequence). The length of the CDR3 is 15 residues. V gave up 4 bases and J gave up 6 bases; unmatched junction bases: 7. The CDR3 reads CASSSLGQGTQPQHF. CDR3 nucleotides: TGTGCCAGCAGTTCGTTGGGACAGGGCACTCAGCCCCAGCATTTT.

The CDR3 protein is CASSLELVVAGGGDTQYF. CDR3 DNA sequence: TGTGCCAGCAGCTTGGAACTTGTTGTAGCGGGGGGCGGAGATACGCAGTATTTT. The chain combines TRBV5-4 with TRBJ2-3; 10 nucleotides agree with TRBD2. There are 18 residues in the CDR3. Germline CDR1 reads SGHNT; CDR2 reads YYREEE (reference sequence). J lost 5 bases, V lost 0 bases, and 12 bases had no gene match.

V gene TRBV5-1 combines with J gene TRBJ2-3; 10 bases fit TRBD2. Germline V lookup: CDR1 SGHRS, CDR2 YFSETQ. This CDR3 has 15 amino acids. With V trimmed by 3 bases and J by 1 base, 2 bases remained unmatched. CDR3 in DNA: TGCGCCAGCAGCTGGGGGACTAGCGGCACAGATACGCAGTATTTT. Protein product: CASSWGTSGTDTQYF.

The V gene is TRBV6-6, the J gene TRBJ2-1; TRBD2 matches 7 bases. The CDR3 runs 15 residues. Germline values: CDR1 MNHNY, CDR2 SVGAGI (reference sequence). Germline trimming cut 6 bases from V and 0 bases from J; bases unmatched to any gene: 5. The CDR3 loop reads CASSSSGTSYNEQFF. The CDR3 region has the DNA TGTGCCAGCAGCTCTAGCGGCACCTCCTACAATGAGCAGTTCTTC.

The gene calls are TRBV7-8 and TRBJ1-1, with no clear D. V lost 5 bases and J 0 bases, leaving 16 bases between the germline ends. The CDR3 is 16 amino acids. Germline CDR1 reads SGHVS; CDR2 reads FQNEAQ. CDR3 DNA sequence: TGTGCCAGCAGCCCCGAGGGAAAGGAGATGAACACTGAAGCTTTCTTT. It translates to CASSPEGKEMNTEAFF.

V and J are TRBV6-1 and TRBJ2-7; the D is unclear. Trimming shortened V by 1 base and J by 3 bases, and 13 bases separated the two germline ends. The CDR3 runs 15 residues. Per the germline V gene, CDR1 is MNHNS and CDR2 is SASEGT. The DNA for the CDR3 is TGTGCCAGCAGTGAAGTCTCTTCGAGGTACTACGAGCAGTACTTC. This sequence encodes CASSEVSSRYYEQYF.

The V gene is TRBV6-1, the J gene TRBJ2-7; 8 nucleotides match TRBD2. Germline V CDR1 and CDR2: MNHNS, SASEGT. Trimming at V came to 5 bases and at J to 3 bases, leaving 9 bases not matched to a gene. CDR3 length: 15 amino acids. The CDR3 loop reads CASSRWLAGGYEQYF. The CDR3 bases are TGTGCCAGCAGTCGGTGGCTAGCGGGCGGCTACGAGCAGTACTTC.

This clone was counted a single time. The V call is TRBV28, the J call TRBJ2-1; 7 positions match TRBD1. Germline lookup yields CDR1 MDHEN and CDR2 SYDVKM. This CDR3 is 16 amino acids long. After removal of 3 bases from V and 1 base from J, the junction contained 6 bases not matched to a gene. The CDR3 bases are TGTGCCAGCAGTTTTGGACAGGATCCTTCCTACAATGAGCAGTTCTTC. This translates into CASSFGQDPSYNEQFF.

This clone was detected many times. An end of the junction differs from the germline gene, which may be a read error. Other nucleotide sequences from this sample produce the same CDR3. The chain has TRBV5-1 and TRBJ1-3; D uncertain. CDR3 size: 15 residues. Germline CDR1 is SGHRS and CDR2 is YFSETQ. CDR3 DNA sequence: TGTGCCAGCAGCTTGGGGTCTGGGACTGGAAACACCATATATTTT. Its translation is CASSLGSGTGNTIYF.

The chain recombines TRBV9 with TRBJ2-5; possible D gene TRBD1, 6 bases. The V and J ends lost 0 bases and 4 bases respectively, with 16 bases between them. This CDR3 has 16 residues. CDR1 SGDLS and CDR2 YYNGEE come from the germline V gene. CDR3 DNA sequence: TGTGCCAGCAGCGTAGAGGGAGCGTGGGGGCGAGAGACCCAGTACTTC. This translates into CASSVEGAWGRETQYF.

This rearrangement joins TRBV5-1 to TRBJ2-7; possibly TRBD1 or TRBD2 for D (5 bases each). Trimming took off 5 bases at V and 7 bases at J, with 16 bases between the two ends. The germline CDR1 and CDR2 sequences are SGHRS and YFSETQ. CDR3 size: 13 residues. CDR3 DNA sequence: TGCGCCAGCAGGAGGGACCCTGGTTGGGAGCAGTACTTC. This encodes CASRRDPGWEQYF. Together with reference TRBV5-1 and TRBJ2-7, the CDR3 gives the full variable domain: KAGVTQTPRYLIKTRGQQVTLSCSPISGHRSVSWYQQTPGQGLQFLFEYFSETQRNKGNFPGRFSGRQFSNSRSEMNVSTLELGDSALYLCASRRDPGWEQYFGPGTRLTVT.

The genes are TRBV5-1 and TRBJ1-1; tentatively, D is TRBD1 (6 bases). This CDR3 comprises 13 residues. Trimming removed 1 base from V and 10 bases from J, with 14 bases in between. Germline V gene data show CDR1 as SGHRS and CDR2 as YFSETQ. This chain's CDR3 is CASSLLGAGAAFF. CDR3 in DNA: TGCGCCAGCAGCTTGTTGGGCGCAGGGGCAGCTTTCTTT.

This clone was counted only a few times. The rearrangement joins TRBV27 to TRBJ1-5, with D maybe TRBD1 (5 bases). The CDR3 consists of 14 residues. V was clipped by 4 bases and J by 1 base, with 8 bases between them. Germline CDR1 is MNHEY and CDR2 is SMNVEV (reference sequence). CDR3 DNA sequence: TGTGCCAGCAGTTCCCGGGACAGCAATCAGCCCCAGCATTTT. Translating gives CASSSRDSNQPQHF.

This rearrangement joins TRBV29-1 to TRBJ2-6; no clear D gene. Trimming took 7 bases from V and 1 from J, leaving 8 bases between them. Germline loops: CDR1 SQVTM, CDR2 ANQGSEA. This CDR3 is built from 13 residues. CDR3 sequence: CSGQESGANVLTF. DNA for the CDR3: TGCAGCGGTCAAGAATCTGGGGCCAACGTCCTGACTTTC.

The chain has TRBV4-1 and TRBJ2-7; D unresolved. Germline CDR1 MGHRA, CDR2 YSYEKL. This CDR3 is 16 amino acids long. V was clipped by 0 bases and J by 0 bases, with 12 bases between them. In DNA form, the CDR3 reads TGCGCCAGCAGCCAAGATCCCGGACGGTCCTCCTACGAGCAGTACTTC. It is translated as CASSQDPGRSSYEQYF.

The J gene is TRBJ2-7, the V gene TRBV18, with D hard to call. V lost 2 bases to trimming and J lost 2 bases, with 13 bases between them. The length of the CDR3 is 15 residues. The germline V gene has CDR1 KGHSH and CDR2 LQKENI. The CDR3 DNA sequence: TGTGCCAGCTCACCATATCTCTCATACCCCTACGAGCAGTACTTC. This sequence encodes CASSPYLSYPYEQYF.

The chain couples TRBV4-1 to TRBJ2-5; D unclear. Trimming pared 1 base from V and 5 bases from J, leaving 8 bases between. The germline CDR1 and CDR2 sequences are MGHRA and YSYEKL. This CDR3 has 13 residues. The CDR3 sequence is CASSQVGVETQYF. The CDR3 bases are TGCGCCAGCAGCCAAGTTGGGGTGGAGACCCAGTACTTC.

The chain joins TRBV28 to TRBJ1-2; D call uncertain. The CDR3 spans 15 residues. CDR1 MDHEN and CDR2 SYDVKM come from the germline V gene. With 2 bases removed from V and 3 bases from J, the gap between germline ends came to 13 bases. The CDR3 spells CASSLGGRPDYGYTF. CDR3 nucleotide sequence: TGTGCCAGCAGTTTAGGCGGGCGGCCTGACTATGGCTACACCTTC.